Following are 4 T cell receptor beta chains from one sample sequenced in a study of long-term antiretroviral therapy in people with HIV. Version v3.0 of the immunoSEQ assay ran at survey level. This table comes from immunoSEQ multiplex PCR, and its TCRdb copy is limited to in-frame clones, with some not included. The sample lists approximately 20,000 clones, around 77% occurring once. Sequencing was performed on unsorted PBMCs, taken 2.2 years after starting antiretroviral therapy. These receptors were taken from a man aged 50 to 59 with HIV.

The chain recombines TRBV28 with TRBJ1-1; D might be TRBD1 (6 bases). V lost 8 bases and J lost 8, with 12 bases in between. Germline lookup yields CDR1 MDHEN and CDR2 SYDVKM. This CDR3 comprises 11 residues. The CDR3 spells CASQGFREAFF. In nucleotides, the CDR3 is TGTGCCAGCCAGGGGTTCCGGGAAGCTTTCTTT.

The chain joins TRBV5-4 to TRBJ2-1; D is undetermined. This CDR3 has 16 amino acids. V dropped 4 bases and J dropped 0 bases, with 14 bases sitting between them. CDR1 and CDR2 (germline): SGHNT, YYREEE (reference sequence). In nucleotides, the CDR3 is TGTGCCAGCAGCCGGTTACAAGGCCGCTCCTACAATGAGCAGTTCTTC. Translating it yields CASSRLQGRSYNEQFF.

The V gene is TRBV19, the J gene TRBJ1-5; TRBD1 matches 9 bases. CDR3 length: 17 residues. From germline, CDR1 is LNHDA and CDR2 SQIVND (reference sequence). With V trimmed by 5 bases and J by 1 base, 9 bases remained unmatched. The CDR3 DNA sequence: TGTGCCAGTAGTTTCCTACCGGGACAGGGAAGCAATCAGCCCCAGCATTTT. This encodes CASSFLPGQGSNQPQHF.

The V and J genes are TRBV6-5 and TRBJ2-7; D might be TRBD1 or TRBD2, each matching 6 bases. The germline V gene encodes CDR1 MNHEY and CDR2 SVGAGI. This CDR3 has 15 amino acids. Trimming took off 6 bases at V and 2 bases at J, with 17 bases between the two ends. The CDR3 sequence is CASSPTGAKAYEQYF. CDR3 sequence (DNA): TGTGCCAGCAGCCCAACGGGGGCTAAGGCCTACGAGCAGTACTTC.